A selection of T cell receptor beta chains follows, all from one sample in a study of T cells in Graves' hyperthyroidism and ophthalmopathy. TCRdb analysed the multiplex PCR reads with MiXCR anew, one entry per CDR3 protein. The repertoire holds about 530,000 distinct CDR3 sequences, with roughly 17% as singletons. The sample consisted of blood. All receptors derive from a woman under 30 with Graves' ophthalmopathy. Both conserved end residues are part of each CDR3. A D gene is named only where the DNA matches it firmly. Where a row states a size, it is once, few, many or the class of an expanded clone; other rows omit it.

TRBJ1-2 | TRBD1 | TRBV24-1 | many | CATSDDRGLGYTF | TGTGCCACCAGTGATGACAGGGGGCTTGGCTACACCTTC
TRBJ2-2 | . | TRBV3-1 | many | CASSQGRTNTGELFF | TGTGCCAGCAGCCAAGGAAGGACGAACACCGGGGAGCTGTTTTTT
TRBJ1-3 | TRBD1 | TRBV3-1 | many | CASSQETGGHSGNTIYF | TGTGCCAGCAGCCAAGAAACAGGGGGTCACTCTGGAAACACCATATATTTT
TRBJ2-3 | . | TRBV7-9 | . | CASSVGLSRDTQYF | TGTGCCAGCAGCGTGGGGTTGAGTCGCGATACGCAGTATTTT
TRBJ1-5 | . | TRBV19 | few | CASSIGLVTAYSNQPQHF | TGTGCCAGTAGTATAGGTCTCGTGACGGCATATAGCAATCAGCCCCAGCATTTT
TRBJ2-7 | . | TRBV2 | many | CASRRQTYEQYF | TGTGCCAGCAGGCGGCAGACCTACGAGCAGTACTTC
TRBJ1-1 | . | TRBV2 | few | CASTDAGLNTEAFF | TGTGCCAGCACCGACGCCGGGTTGAACACTGAAGCTTTCTTT
TRBJ2-7 | . | TRBV7-2 | many | CAIALKYEQYF | TGTGCCATCGCCCTGAAGTACGAGCAGTACTTC
TRBJ2-7 | TRBD2 | TRBV6-1 | many | CASSEERGGIGEQYF | TGTGCCAGCAGTGAGGAGCGGGGGGGCATAGGCGAGCAGTACTTC
TRBJ1-2 | . | TRBV10-3 | . | CAVAGSRDYGYTF | TGTGCCGTCGCAGGGAGTAGGGACTATGGCTACACCTTC
TRBJ2-2 | . | TRBV29-1 | many | CSVAGATDDVSNTGELFF | TGCAGCGTTGCGGGGGCCACGGACGACGTATCGAACACCGGGGAGCTGTTTTTT
TRBJ2-5 | TRBD2 | TRBV20-1 | many | CSSAPGLAEETQYF | TGCAGTTCGGCCCCGGGACTAGCGGAAGAGACCCAGTACTTC
TRBJ2-7 | . | TRBV4-1 | many | CASSQVGGTYEQYF | TGTGCCAGCAGCCAAGTGGGAGGAACCTACGAGCAGTACTTC
TRBJ2-3 | . | TRBV28 | many | CASSLTGSDTQYF | TGTGCCAGCAGTTTAACAGGATCTGATACGCAGTATTTT
TRBJ1-2 | . | TRBV6-1 | many | CATRRDLGYTF | TGTGCCACTCGCCGGGACCTTGGCTACACCTTC
TRBJ2-5 | . | TRBV20-1 | few | CSASTETQYF | TGCAGTGCTAGTACAGAGACCCAGTACTTC
TRBJ1-6 | . | TRBV30 | many | CAWSGYENSPLHF | TGTGCCTGGAGCGGATATGAGAATTCACCCCTCCACTTT
TRBJ2-7 | . | TRBV27 | many | CASSLSGDGFYEQYF | TGTGCCAGCAGTTTATCGGGGGACGGGTTCTACGAGCAGTACTTC
TRBJ1-2 | . | TRBV18 | many | CASSPTDRPQTRYGYTF | TGTGCCAGCTCACCGACTGACAGGCCACAAACTCGCTATGGCTACACCTTC
TRBJ2-1 | . | TRBV19 | . | CASQASRTRSYNEQFF | TGTGCCAGCCAGGCCTCCCGAACCCGCTCCTACAATGAGCAGTTCTTC
TRBJ2-7 | TRBD1 | TRBV6-1 | many | CASSAANRGFYEQYF | TGTGCCAGCAGCGCAGCTAACAGGGGTTTCTACGAGCAGTACTTC
TRBJ1-1 | TRBD1 | TRBV11-2 | many | CASSSTGGGVAFF | TGTGCCAGCAGCTCGACAGGGGGCGGAGTAGCTTTCTTT
TRBJ1-4 | TRBD1 | TRBV10-3 | . | CAISSRQGPTNEKLFF | TGTGCCATCAGTTCTCGACAGGGGCCAACTAATGAAAAACTGTTTTTT
TRBJ2-3 | TRBD2 | TRBV12-3/TRBV12-4 | many | CASSYSGVTDTQYF | TGTGCCAGCAGTTACAGCGGGGTAACAGATACGCAGTATTTT
TRBJ1-2 | TRBD1 | TRBV12-3/TRBV12-4 | many | CASSAGQDYYGYTF | TGTGCCAGCAGTGCGGGACAGGACTACTATGGCTACACCTTC
TRBJ2-7 | TRBD1 | TRBV4-3 | few | CASSQDFGTAYEQYF | TGCGCCAGCAGCCAAGATTTTGGGACAGCCTACGAGCAGTACTTC
TRBJ1-1 | . | TRBV28 | many | CASSLRGPRLNTEAFF | TGTGCCAGCAGTTTAAGAGGTCCTAGATTGAACACTGAAGCTTTCTTT
TRBJ2-2 | TRBD1 | TRBV30 | many | CAWLNRGTGELFF | TGTGCCTGGTTAAACAGGGGTACGGGGGAGCTGTTTTTT
TRBJ2-1 | TRBD2 | TRBV6-4 | . | CASSVGTSGNNEQFF | TGTGCCAGCAGTGTAGGGACTAGCGGGAACAATGAGCAGTTCTTC
TRBJ2-3 | . | TRBV5-1 | . | CASSPQGNTDTQYF | TGCGCCAGCAGCCCCCAGGGTAACACAGATACGCAGTATTTT
TRBJ1-5 | TRBD1 | TRBV20-1 | . | CSATLQGGGQPQHF | TGCAGTGCAACACTACAGGGGGGGGGACAGCCCCAGCATTTT
TRBJ1-1 | . | TRBV6-5 | many | CASSYIGTEAFF | TGTGCCAGCAGTTACATCGGGACTGAAGCTTTCTTT
TRBJ2-3 | TRBD1 | TRBV7-9 | many | CASRQGASTDTQYF | TGTGCCAGTAGACAGGGGGCGAGCACAGATACGCAGTATTTT